The 15 T cell receptor beta chains presented below share a single source sample, sequenced in a study of cytomegalovirus exposure and HLA in healthy donors. Produced via immunoSEQ multiplex PCR; TCRdb's table is partial and in-frame only. The sample holds more than 250,000 clones, around 87% seen once. The specimen was PBMCs. The receptors here all came from a woman aged 25-40 years in good health and CMV-seropositive.

The rearrangement joins TRBV13 to TRBJ2-7; TRBD2 matches at 8 bases. Germline V lookup: CDR1 PRHDT, CDR2 FYEKMQ (reference sequence). This CDR3 has 12 amino acids. Unmatched junction bases numbered 2, after V lost 5 bases and J lost 5 bases. The CDR3 coding sequence is TGTGCCAGCAGCCCCGGGGGGGACGAGCAGTACTTC. Translating gives CASSPGGDEQYF.

CDR3 DNA: TGTGCCAGCAGTAAGGGACAGGGCGGAAAACTGTTTTTT. Its protein product is CASSKGQGGKLFF. This chain connects TRBV2 to TRBJ1-4; the match to TRBD1 covers 9 bases. The germline CDR1 and CDR2 sequences are SNHLY and FYNNEI. The CDR3 is made up of 13 amino acids. J gave up 10 bases and V 5 bases, and 5 bases lay outside the gene matches.

The J gene is TRBJ2-3, the V gene TRBV11-2, with D unresolved. Trimming removed 1 base at V and 2 bases at J, with 1 base between. Germline values: CDR1 SGHAT, CDR2 FQNNGV. The CDR3 has 12 residues. As DNA, the CDR3 is TGTGCCAGCAGCTTAGTCACAGATACGCAGTATTTT. Amino acids: CASSLVTDTQYF.

The CDR3 bases are TGTGCCAGCAGGGCGGACAGTCCTAATCAGCCCCAGCATTTT. Translated: CASRADSPNQPQHF. The rearrangement links TRBV6-5 to TRBJ1-5; the D gene is possibly TRBD1 (6 bases). CDR1 and CDR2 (germline): MNHEY, SVGAGI. This CDR3 has 14 amino acids. V lost 6 bases, J lost 4 bases, and 13 bases lay in between.

About this clone: At the DNA level, this CDR3 is encoded by other sequences in the same sample as well. This chain connects TRBV28 to TRBJ2-7, with 11 bases aligning to TRBD2. The CDR3 consists of 15 residues. Germline assignment: CDR1 MDHEN and CDR2 SYDVKM. Trimming removed 4 bases from V and 1 base from J; junction bases left unmatched: 3. In DNA, the CDR3 is TGTGCCAGCAGTTCTCTAGCGGGGGGATCCTACGAGCAGTACTTC. The encoded protein is CASSSLAGGSYEQYF.

The CDR3 is CASSLRVDRTEKLFF. In nucleotides, the CDR3 is TGTGCCAGCAGTCTGCGGGTGGACAGGACCGAAAAACTGTTTTTT. This sequence joins TRBV6-5 and TRBJ1-4; the match to TRBD1 covers 7 bases. The CDR3 contains 15 residues. J lost 8 bases, V lost 5 bases, and 11 bases had no gene match. Germline lookup yields CDR1 MNHEY and CDR2 SVGAGI.

The CDR3 DNA sequence: TGTGCCAGCAGTTGGAGCTCTGGAAACACCATATATTTT. Translated: CASSWSSGNTIYF. The chain joins TRBV28 to TRBJ1-3; D is undetermined. Germline V CDR1 and CDR2: MDHEN, SYDVKM. The CDR3 has 13 amino acids. Trimming shortened V by 4 bases and J by 0 bases, and 4 bases separated the two germline ends. Drawing the rest from reference TRBV28 and TRBJ1-3, the complete variable domain is DVKVTQSSRYLVKRTGEKVFLECVQDMDHENMFWYRQDPGLGLRLIYFSYDVKMKEKGDIPEGYSVSREKKERFSLILESASTNQTSMYLCASSWSSGNTIYFGEGSWLTVV.

The chain joins TRBV27 to TRBJ2-1; 14 bases map to TRBD2. Trimming removed 3 bases from V and 2 bases from J; junction bases left unmatched: 12. The CDR3 has 20 residues. Germline assignment: CDR1 MNHEY and CDR2 SMNVEV (reference sequence). The CDR3 DNA follows: TGTGCCAGCAGTTTCTTGACTAGCGGGAGGGCTGGTCTGCCCTACAATGAGCAGTTCTTC. Protein product: CASSFLTSGRAGLPYNEQFF.

The chain carries TRBV28 and TRBJ1-1, with 8 bases lining up with TRBD1. This CDR3 has 13 residues. Germline lookup yields CDR1 MDHEN and CDR2 SYDVKM. The ends lost 6 bases at V and 4 bases at J; junction bases unmatched: 4. The DNA for the CDR3 is TGTGCCAGCAGGAGGACAGGGTTCACTGAAGCTTTCTTT. Protein: CASRRTGFTEAFF.

This sequence joins TRBV28 and TRBJ2-2; D is tentatively TRBD1 or TRBD2 (6 bases each). Germline lookup yields CDR1 MDHEN and CDR2 SYDVKM. This CDR3 comprises 14 residues. Trimming removed 10 bases from V and 6 bases from J, with 18 bases in between. The CDR3 DNA is TGTGCCACCACCCGTGGGGGGCGAGCCGGGGAGCTGTTTTTT. Its translation is CATTRGGRAGELFF. Looking up the rest from reference TRBV28 and TRBJ2-2 gives the full variable domain: DVKVTQSSRYLVKRTGEKVFLECVQDMDHENMFWYRQDPGLGLRLIYFSYDVKMKEKGDIPEGYSVSREKKERFSLILESASTNQTSMYLCATTRGGRAGELFFGEGSRLTVL.

The chain employs TRBV9 and TRBJ2-1, with D possibly being TRBD1 (5 bases). Germline V gene data show CDR1 as SGDLS and CDR2 as YYNGEE. V lost 3 bases and J 0 bases, leaving 7 bases between the germline ends. This CDR3 comprises 14 residues. CDR3 DNA sequence: TGTGCCAGCAGCGGACAGACCTCCTACAATGAGCAGTTCTTC. Translating it yields CASSGQTSYNEQFF. Complete variable domain (other parts from reference TRBV9 and TRBJ2-1): DSGVTQTPKHLITATGQRVTLRCSPRSGDLSVYWYQQSLDQGLQFLIQYYNGEERAKGNILERFSAQQFPDLHSELNLSSLELGDSALYFCASSGQTSYNEQFFGPGTRLTVL.

The chain uses TRBV4-3 and TRBJ2-1; either TRBD1 or TRBD2 may supply D (5 bases each). The germline gives CDR1 LGHNA, CDR2 YSLEER. With 1 base removed from V and 1 base from J, the gap between germline ends came to 26 bases. The CDR3 runs 21 residues. CDR3: CASSQGLPGPSGLRSYNEQFF. In DNA form, the CDR3 reads TGCGCCAGCAGCCAAGGACTTCCGGGCCCATCGGGGCTTAGGTCCTACAATGAGCAGTTCTTC.

This chain uses TRBV6-4 with TRBJ1-5; D gene uncertain. The V gene's germline CDR1 is MRHNA and CDR2 SNTAGT. Trimming removed 0 bases from V and 0 bases from J, with 18 bases in between. This CDR3 is built from 19 residues. CDR3: CASSDSSRHPLYSNQPQHF. In DNA form, the CDR3 reads TGTGCCAGCAGTGACTCGAGTCGGCACCCCCTGTATAGCAATCAGCCCCAGCATTTT.

This clone appeared once. Other DNA sequences in this sample translate to the same CDR3. The chain is built from TRBV30 and TRBJ2-5; D ambiguous. V was trimmed by 0 bases and J by 1 base, leaving 3 bases between them. In germline, CDR1 is GTSNPN, CDR2 SVGIG (reference sequence). This CDR3 has 12 residues. Here the CDR3 DNA reads TGTGCCTGGAGTGTCAGCCAAGAGACCCAGTACTTC. Translated: CAWSVSQETQYF.

The rearrangement links TRBV2 to TRBJ2-4; D gene ambiguous. CDR1 is SNHLY and CDR2 is FYNNEI in the germline V gene. V was cut by 8 bases and J by 6 bases, with 17 bases left in between. CDR3 size: 14 residues. CDR3 in DNA: TGTGCCAGCTTGGTCGAGGTTAGCAGAAACATTCAGTACTTC. Translation: CASLVEVSRNIQYF.